This T cell receptor (beta chain) came from a study of monozygotic twins with inflammatory bowel disease. The study, taken as a whole, reports: The study found lower TCRbeta diversity (inverse Simpson) in IBD patients than in healthy co-twins.

Per germline, CDR1 MNHEY and CDR2 SVGEGT. This CDR3 region has 17 residues. Each sample had eight separate cDNA synthesis reactions. Reanalyzing the 5' RACE reads, TCRdb keeps one entry per CDR3 protein, without DNA. This table holds approximately 400,000 distinct CDR3 sequences. Whole-blood RNA isolation (total RNA) proceeded without T cell sorting. A word on this clonotype: Its antigen is currently unknown.

The clonotype was recovered from a human donor with ulcerative colitis or Crohn's disease, or a healthy co-twin of an affected twin (not recorded which). The chain links TRBV6-2 or TRBV6-3 to TRBJ1-1. The sample was blood. CDR3: CASSNGRRDGGNTEAFF.